Listed below are T cell receptor beta chains from one sample, sequenced in a study of T cell clonotyping in hematopoietic cell transplantation. The protocol was immunoSEQ multiplex PCR, while the TCRdb copy is restricted to in-frame clones and leaves out a portion. This table has fewer than 100,000 clones, around 96% appearing once. The sample consisted of peripheral blood mononuclear cells, taken before stem cell transplant. These receptors came from a woman in her fifties or sixties with acute myeloid leukemia. Some clones in this sample may be carry-over from other donors' samples. Both conserved end residues are part of each CDR3. A D gene is named only where the DNA matches it firmly. The size entry is marked missing in some rows and otherwise reads once, few, many or a size class.

D	V	J	size	length	CDR3	DNA
.	TRBV7-9	TRBJ2-5	.	15	CASSLDFNVWETQYF	TGTGCCAGCAGCTTAGATTTTAACGTATGGGAGACCCAGTACTTC
TRBD1	TRBV2	TRBJ2-3	.	13	CASRERQGDTQYF	TGTGCCAGCAGGGAAAGACAGGGCGATACGCAGTATTTT
.	TRBV5-1	TRBJ1-4	.	13	CASATATNEKLFF	TGCGCCAGCGCAACGGCAACTAATGAAAAACTGTTTTTT
.	TRBV7-2	TRBJ2-7	.	12	CASSLGGGEQYF	TGTGCCAGCAGCTTAGGTGGAGGGGAGCAGTACTTC
TRBD2	TRBV30	TRBJ2-4	.	16	CAWSEGLAGERNIQYF	TGTGCCTGGAGTGAAGGACTAGCGGGAGAGAGAAACATTCAGTACTTC
.	TRBV6-6	TRBJ1-4	once	16	CASSYSSGHQNEKLFF	TGTGCCAGCAGTTACAGTTCTGGGCACCAAAATGAAAAACTGTTTTTT
.	TRBV7-9	TRBJ2-2	.	11	CASSYAGELFF	TGTGCCAGCAGCTACGCCGGGGAGCTGTTTTTT
.	TRBV19	TRBJ1-6	once	16	CASSMDGNAYNSPLHF	TGTGCCAGTAGTATGGACGGGAACGCCTATAATTCACCCCTCCACTTT
TRBD1	TRBV7-9	TRBJ1-3	.	13	CASYRGGGNTIYF	TGTGCCAGCTACAGGGGAGGAGGGAACACCATATATTTT
.	TRBV5-1	TRBJ1-3	.	15	CASSLGQGLGNTIYF	TGCGCCAGCAGCTTGGGGCAGGGTCTTGGAAACACCATATATTTT
.	TRBV11-2	TRBJ1-3	.	15	CASSLGSSSGNTIYF	TGTGCCAGCAGCTTAGGATCCAGCTCTGGAAACACCATATATTTT
TRBD2	TRBV27	TRBJ2-2	.	17	CASTGVGGRVNTGELFF	TGTGCCAGCACCGGCGTCGGCGGGAGAGTTAACACCGGGGAGCTGTTTTTT
.	TRBV7-8	TRBJ1-6	.	14	CASSLTQGNSPLHF	TGTGCCAGCAGCTTAACCCAGGGTAATTCACCCCTCCACTTT
.	TRBV7-9	TRBJ1-2	.	15	CASSPPPGSNYGYTF	TGTGCCAGCAGCCCACCTCCGGGGTCTAACTATGGCTACACCTTC
.	TRBV30	TRBJ1-3	once	14	CAWTPGPSGNTIYF	TGTGCCTGGACCCCCGGTCCCTCTGGAAACACCATATATTTT
.	TRBV6-6	TRBJ1-1	.	13	CASSYSRRTEAFF	TGTGCCAGCAGTTACTCGAGGAGAACTGAAGCTTTCTTT
.	TRBV28	TRBJ2-3	.	17	CASSPFSGTIKGDTQYF	TGTGCCAGCAGTCCCTTTTCCGGGACCATTAAGGGGGATACGCAGTATTTT
.	TRBV7-2	TRBJ2-2	.	15	CASSLVGLVGGELFF	TGTGCCAGCAGCTTAGTCGGACTGGTTGGCGGGGAGCTGTTTTTT
.	TRBV6-1	TRBJ2-6	.	15	CASSESNSGANVLTF	TGTGCCAGCAGTGAATCGAATTCTGGGGCCAACGTCCTGACTTTC
TRBD1	TRBV15	TRBJ2-3	.	16	CATSLRDRGPTDTQYF	TGTGCCACCAGTCTCCGGGACAGGGGCCCCACAGATACGCAGTATTTT
TRBD1	TRBV5-4	TRBJ1-2	.	13	CASSLDRGYGYTF	TGTGCCAGCAGCTTGGACAGGGGTTATGGCTACACCTTC
TRBD2	TRBV7-2	TRBJ2-7	.	15	CASRKVGGAAYEQYF	TGTGCCAGCAGGAAAGTCGGGGGGGCAGCCTACGAGCAGTACTTC
.	TRBV4-1	TRBJ2-1	.	15	CASSQTEKAYNEQFF	TGCGCCAGCAGCCAGACAGAAAAAGCCTACAATGAGCAGTTCTTC
.	TRBV28	TRBJ2-3	.	14	CASSLGGSTDTQYF	TGTGCCAGCAGTTTAGGAGGAAGCACAGATACGCAGTATTTT
.	TRBV19	TRBJ1-4	.	15	CASRESQPTNEKLFF	TGTGCCAGTAGGGAGTCACAACCAACTAATGAAAAACTGTTTTTT
.	TRBV6-5	TRBJ1-3	.	15	CASRRSGTAGNTIYF	TGTGCCAGCAGGCGGTCCGGGACGGCGGGAAACACCATATATTTT
.	TRBV6-5	TRBJ1-4	once	15	CASSWGGSPNEKLFF	TGTGCCAGCAGTTGGGGGGGCTCGCCTAATGAAAAACTGTTTTTT
.	TRBV27	TRBJ1-6	.	17	CASSLYTGLSYNSPLHF	TGTGCCAGCAGTTTATACACAGGGTTATCCTATAATTCACCCCTCCACTTT
.	TRBV30	TRBJ1-5	few	12	CAWSGSNQPQHF	TGTGCCTGGAGTGGTAGCAATCAGCCCCAGCATTTT
.	TRBV28	TRBJ2-7	.	14	CASTDRDFAYEQYF	TGTGCCAGCACAGACAGGGACTTTGCCTACGAGCAGTACTTC
.	TRBV9	TRBJ2-2	once	16	CASSVVAQRYTGELFF	TGTGCCAGCAGCGTAGTGGCCCAGCGGTACACCGGGGAGCTGTTTTTT
.	TRBV9	TRBJ1-1	.	15	CASSVVPDMNTEAFF	TGTGCCAGCAGCGTAGTCCCAGACATGAACACTGAAGCTTTCTTT
TRBD1	TRBV27	TRBJ1-5	.	18	CASSKRPGTGYSNQPQHF	TGTGCCAGCAGTAAACGCCCCGGGACAGGTTATAGCAATCAGCCCCAGCATTTT
.	TRBV7-6	TRBJ1-6	.	15	CASSLDGQRNSPLHF	TGTGCCAGCAGCTTAGACGGACAGCGTAATTCACCCCTCCACTTT
TRBD1	TRBV5-4	TRBJ2-6	.	17	CASSSGQEYSGANVLTF	TGTGCCAGCAGCTCGGGACAGGAATACTCTGGGGCCAACGTCCTGACTTTC
TRBD1	TRBV4-1	TRBJ2-2	.	14	CASRQGFVTGELFF	TGCGCCAGTCGACAGGGGTTTGTCACCGGGGAGCTGTTTTTT